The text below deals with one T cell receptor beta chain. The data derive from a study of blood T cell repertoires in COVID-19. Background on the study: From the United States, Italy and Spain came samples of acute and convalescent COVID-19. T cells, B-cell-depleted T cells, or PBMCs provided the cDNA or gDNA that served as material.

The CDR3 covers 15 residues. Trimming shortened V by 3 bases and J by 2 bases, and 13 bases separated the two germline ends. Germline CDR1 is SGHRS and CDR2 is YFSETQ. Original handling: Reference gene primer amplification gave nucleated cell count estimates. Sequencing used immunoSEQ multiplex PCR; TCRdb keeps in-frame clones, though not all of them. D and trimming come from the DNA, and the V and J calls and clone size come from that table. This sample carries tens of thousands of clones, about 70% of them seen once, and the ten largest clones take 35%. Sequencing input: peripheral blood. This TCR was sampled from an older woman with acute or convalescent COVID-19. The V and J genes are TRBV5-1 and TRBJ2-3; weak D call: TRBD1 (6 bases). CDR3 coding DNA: TGCGCCAGCAGCTCCGAAGGGGGATACACAGATACGCAGTATTTT. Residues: CASSSEGGYTDTQYF. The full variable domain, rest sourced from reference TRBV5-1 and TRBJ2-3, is KAGVTQTPRYLIKTRGQQVTLSCSPISGHRSVSWYQQTPGQGLQFLFEYFSETQRNKGNFPGRFSGRQFSNSRSEMNVSTLELGDSALYLCASSSEGGYTDTQYFGPGTRLTVL.